These 6 T cell receptor beta chains originate from one sample sequenced in a study of blood T cell repertoires in COVID-19. Data came from immunoSEQ multiplex PCR; TCRdb stores just in-frame clones and leaves some out. The sample contains roughly 180,000 clones, 65% to 90% of which appear only once. The sample comprised peripheral blood. The receptors come from a man in his sixties with acute or convalescent COVID-19.

V and J are TRBV19 and TRBJ2-7; 7 nucleotides align to TRBD2. Germline trimming cut 10 bases from V and 3 bases from J; bases unmatched to any gene: 12. This CDR3 is 14 amino acids long. Germline V gene sequence: CDR1 LNHDA, CDR2 SQIVND (reference sequence). The CDR3 DNA reads TGTGCCACCTCTAATTTGGGAGGGATCTACGAGCAGTACTTC. Its protein is CATSNLGGIYEQYF.

This sequence joins TRBV15 and TRBJ2-5; possibly TRBD2 for D (6 bases). The CDR3 loop spans 16 amino acids. Germline values: CDR1 LNHNV, CDR2 YYDKDF (reference sequence). Trimming removed 0 bases from V and 2 bases from J, with 13 bases in between. The CDR3 sequence is CATSRDLSSGQETQYF. The DNA for the CDR3 is TGTGCCACCAGCAGAGATCTGAGTAGCGGACAAGAGACCCAGTACTTC. The entire variable domain, with the rest obtained from reference TRBV15 and TRBJ2-5, is as follows: DAMVIQNPRYQVTQFGKPVTLSCSQTLNHNVMYWYQQKSSQAPKLLFHYYDKDFNNEADTPDNFQSRRPNTSFCFLDIRSPGLGDTAMYLCATSRDLSSGQETQYFGPGTRLLVL.

The chain combines TRBV5-1 with TRBJ1-3; TRBD1 agrees at 10 bases. Germline lookup yields CDR1 SGHRS and CDR2 YFSETQ. Losses at the gene ends were 0 bases for V and 9 bases for J; bases not matched to a gene: 6. This CDR3 is built from 15 residues. The CDR3 bases are TGCGCCAGCAGCTTGGCCCCGGGACAGGGGCTCACCATATATTTT. Protein: CASSLAPGQGLTIYF.

V usage is TRBV15 and J usage is TRBJ1-4; D perhaps matches TRBD1 (5 bases). This CDR3 has 15 residues. Looked up from germline, CDR1 is LNHNV and CDR2 is YYDKDF (reference sequence). V was trimmed by 3 bases and J by 0 bases, leaving 8 bases between them. The CDR3 sequence is CATSRDTSTNEKLFF. CDR3 coding DNA: TGTGCCACCAGCAGGGACACCTCAACTAATGAAAAACTGTTTTTT.

On this clone: The junction and the germline gene differ at one end; a read error may be behind it. Other DNA sequences in this specimen translate into the identical CDR3. V usage is TRBV24-1 and J usage is TRBJ2-2, with 7 positions matching TRBD2. The CDR3 has 18 residues. CDR1 and CDR2 (germline): KGHDR, SFDVKD. CDR3 nucleotides: TGTGCCACCAGTGATTTGCCAACGCCTAGCGGTAACACCGGGGAGCTATTTTTT. Its protein is CATSDLPTPSGNTGELFF.

This clone appeared once. The sample holds other DNA sequences that translate to the same CDR3. CDR3 nucleotide sequence: TGTGCCAGCAGTGGAAGCGGGAATTACAATGAGCAGTTCTTC. This translates into CASSGSGNYNEQFF. V usage is TRBV2 and J usage is TRBJ2-1, with TRBD2 matching over 7 bases. After removal of 4 bases from V and 4 bases from J, the junction contained 4 bases not matched to a gene. CDR1 and CDR2 (germline): SNHLY, FYNNEI. This CDR3 has 14 residues.